The 24 T cell receptor beta chains presented below share a single source sample, sequenced in a study of T cell responses to AZD1222 COVID-19 vaccine. Using immunoSEQ multiplex PCR, the repertoire was profiled, and TCRdb retains in-frame clones only, with some absent. The table includes roughly 150,000 clones, around 89% detected once. Sequencing was performed on peripheral blood, taken 28 days after the second AZD1222 dose. The receptors stem from an adult who received the AZD1222 COVID-19 vaccine.

In this sample, this clone turned up once. The chain carries TRBV9 and TRBJ2-1; no clear D gene. The CDR3 length is 15 residues. The V and J ends lost 0 bases and 2 bases respectively, with 9 bases between them. Germline V gene lookup returns CDR1 SGDLS and CDR2 YYNGEE. Here the CDR3 reads CASSVGLGAYNEQFF. CDR3 DNA sequence: TGTGCCAGCAGCGTAGGCCTAGGCGCCTACAATGAGCAGTTCTTC.

V and J are TRBV6-5 and TRBJ1-2; TRBD1 might be the D (5 bases). CDR3 length: 15 residues. Trimming took off 0 bases at V and 8 bases at J, with 16 bases between the two ends. The V gene's germline CDR1 is MNHEY and CDR2 SVGAGI. The CDR3: CASSYSVGEVRGYTF. CDR3 DNA sequence: TGTGCCAGCAGTTACTCCGTAGGGGAGGTCCGCGGCTACACCTTC.

The rearrangement joins TRBV30 to TRBJ1-1; D gene unclear. Trimming removed 4 bases at V and 7 bases at J, with 13 bases between. Germline V gene lookup returns CDR1 GTSNPN and CDR2 SVGIG (reference sequence). This CDR3 is 12 amino acids long. The CDR3 nucleotides are TGTGCCTGGAACGGGCCTTGGAGTGAAGCTTTCTTT. It specifies CAWNGPWSEAFF.

The rearrangement links TRBV5-1 to TRBJ1-6; 12 bases align to TRBD1. The ends lost 3 bases at V and 7 bases at J; junction bases unmatched: 2. From germline, CDR1 is SGHRS and CDR2 YFSETQ. The CDR3 has 15 amino acids. The CDR3 here is CASSSGQGANSPLHF. Here the CDR3 DNA reads TGCGCCAGCAGCTCGGGACAGGGGGCGAATTCACCCCTCCACTTT.

V and J are TRBV30 and TRBJ1-1; TRBD1 is a possible D gene (5 bases). Germline CDR1 reads GTSNPN; CDR2 reads SVGIG (reference sequence). The CDR3 extends over 13 amino acids. Trimming removed 2 bases from V and 1 base from J, with 8 bases in between. The CDR3 region is CAWSYGQNTEAFF. CDR3 bases: TGTGCCTGGAGTTATGGACAGAACACTGAAGCTTTCTTT. The full variable domain, with the rest looked up from reference TRBV30 and TRBJ1-1, is SQTIHQWPATLVQPVGSPLSLECTVEGTSNPNLYWYRQAAGRGLQLLFYSVGIGQISSEVPQNLSASRPQDRQFILSSKKLLLSDSGFYLCAWSYGQNTEAFFGQGTRLTVV.

V usage is TRBV29-1 and J usage is TRBJ2-7; possibly TRBD2 for D (5 bases). The CDR3 sequence is 11 residues long. V lost 5 bases, J lost 2 bases, and 7 bases lay in between. CDR1 is SQVTM, CDR2 ANQGSEA, per germline. The CDR3 here is CSVRGPYEQYF. In DNA, the CDR3 is TGCAGCGTTAGAGGGCCCTACGAGCAGTACTTC.

This clone has a single count. The V call is TRBV28, the J call TRBJ1-3; 8 bases agree with TRBD1. The CDR3 covers 17 residues. CDR1 and CDR2 (germline): MDHEN, SYDVKM. Trimming removed 6 bases from V and 6 bases from J; junction bases left unmatched: 16. The CDR3, as DNA: TGTGCCAGCAGCCCGACAGGGGCTGGGATCGGACAAAACACCATATATTTT. Translated, it gives CASSPTGAGIGQNTIYF.

V usage is TRBV2 and J usage is TRBJ2-1, with D possibly TRBD1 on 6 matching bases. Germline CDR1 and CDR2: SNHLY and FYNNEI. V lost 10 bases and J 5 bases, leaving 18 bases between the germline ends. The CDR3 runs 14 residues. The CDR3 loop reads CATLLSGANNEQFF. CDR3 bases: TGTGCCACCCTACTCTCAGGGGCCAACAATGAGCAGTTCTTC.

The chain couples TRBV25-1 to TRBJ1-6; tentatively, D is TRBD1 (5 bases). V lost 11 bases to trimming and J lost 12 bases, with 20 bases between them. Looked up from germline, CDR1 is MGHDK and CDR2 is SYGVNS. The CDR3 has 13 amino acids. The CDR3 sequence is CAGQGRAGGPLHF. The CDR3 DNA reads TGTGCCGGGCAAGGCAGGGCTGGTGGACCCCTCCACTTT.

Worth noting for this clone: Because the CDR3's place on the DNA is in doubt, the DNA is left out and the CDR3 is given as listed by TCRdb. The V gene is TRBV3-1 (or the pseudogene TRBV3-2), the J gene TRBJ1-4; the table's D call, TRBD1, was not checked against the DNA. The germline V gene encodes CDR1 LGHDT and CDR2 YNNKEL (reference sequence). The CDR3 has 20 amino acids, counting both end residues. This CDR3 is CASSPRRRAGRQATNEKLFF.

The chain couples TRBV6-2 or TRBV6-3 to TRBJ1-2; 7 bases are a match to TRBD1. The CDR3 contains 15 residues. J was trimmed by 4 bases and V by 4 bases; bases with no gene match: 9. Germline V gives CDR1 MNHEY, CDR2 SVGEGT. In nucleotides, the CDR3 is TGTGCCAGCAGTTCCCACCCGGGACAGCTCTATGGCTACACCTTC. Translating gives CASSSHPGQLYGYTF.

The chain uses TRBV28 and TRBJ1-5; 8 bases are shared with TRBD1. The CDR3 spans 13 residues. V shed 7 bases and J 6 bases; nucleotides not matched to a gene: 5. Per the germline V gene, CDR1 is MDHEN and CDR2 is SYDVKM. In DNA form, the CDR3 reads TGTGCCAGCACCGTGACAGGGGTTCAGCCCCAGCATTTT. It translates to CASTVTGVQPQHF.

In nucleotides, the CDR3 is TGCGCCAGCAGCCAAGACTCGGCTATATATTTT. It specifies CASSQDSAIYF. The chain is built from TRBV4-1 and TRBJ1-3; D not resolved. The CDR3 spans 11 residues. V was clipped by 0 bases and J by 13 bases, with 7 bases between them. CDR1 and CDR2 (germline): MGHRA, YSYEKL.

J is TRBJ2-7 and V is TRBV6-5; D is perhaps TRBD2 (5 bases). This CDR3 is built from 14 residues. V was trimmed by 6 bases and J by 7 bases, leaving 19 bases between them. The germline CDR1 and CDR2 sequences are MNHEY and SVGAGI. The CDR3 spells CASSQDFRGLEQYF. The CDR3 coding sequence is TGTGCCAGCAGCCAAGACTTCCGGGGTCTGGAGCAGTACTTC.

V and J are TRBV5-1 and TRBJ1-4; a weak D match, TRBD1 (5 bases). The CDR3 is 15 residues long. In germline, CDR1 is SGHRS, CDR2 YFSETQ. V shed 3 bases and J shed 1 base, with 10 bases lying between them. The CDR3 bases are TGCGCCAGCAGCTCCTTTGGGGGAACTAATGAAAAACTGTTTTTT. It yields the protein CASSSFGGTNEKLFF.

The chain employs TRBV6-5 and TRBJ2-3; 7 nucleotides line up with TRBD2. The CDR3 runs 11 residues. The V gene's germline CDR1 is MNHEY and CDR2 SVGAGI. In DNA, the CDR3 is TGTGCAGCGGGGCGATGGGCTACGCAGTATTTT. It translates to CAAGRWATQYF.

This sequence joins TRBV5-1 and TRBJ2-7, with D perhaps TRBD1 (6 bases). Between the trimmed V and J ends, which lost 0 bases and 7 bases, there was a span of 14 bases. This CDR3 has 14 amino acids. In germline, CDR1 is SGHRS, CDR2 YFSETQ. The CDR3 loop is CASSLAGAAGEQYF. Written as DNA, the CDR3 is TGCGCCAGCAGCTTGGCAGGGGCCGCCGGGGAGCAGTACTTC. The variable domain in full, completed from reference TRBV5-1 and TRBJ2-7, reads KAGVTQTPRYLIKTRGQQVTLSCSPISGHRSVSWYQQTPGQGLQFLFEYFSETQRNKGNFPGRFSGRQFSNSRSEMNVSTLELGDSALYLCASSLAGAAGEQYFGPGTRLTVT.

J is TRBJ2-7 and V is TRBV19; no clear D. Trimming removed 5 bases at V and 2 bases at J, with 16 bases between. From germline, CDR1 is LNHDA and CDR2 SQIVND (reference sequence). The CDR3 consists of 15 residues. The CDR3, as DNA: TGTGCCAGTAGTCGGTCGGCTCGTTACACCTACGAGCAGTACTTC. Its translation is CASSRSARYTYEQYF.

V and J are TRBV4-2 and TRBJ1-1, with 9 bases aligning to TRBD1. Germline CDR1 LGHNA, CDR2 YNFKEQ. V trimming: 4 bases; J trimming: 4 bases; junction bases outside the gene matches: 4. This CDR3 is 14 amino acids long. In DNA, the CDR3 is TGTGCCAGCAGCCCTGGACAGGGGCGCACTGAAGCTTTCTTT. Translated, it gives CASSPGQGRTEAFF.

The V and J genes are TRBV19 and TRBJ1-5; D is undetermined. The CDR3 consists of 13 residues. V lost 3 bases and J 6 bases, leaving 9 bases between the germline ends. Germline V gene data show CDR1 as LNHDA and CDR2 as SQIVND (reference sequence). The CDR3 loop is CASSIQLGQPQHF. The DNA for the CDR3 is TGTGCCAGTAGTATTCAGTTGGGTCAGCCCCAGCATTTT.

The V and J genes are TRBV4-2 and TRBJ2-5, with D possibly being TRBD1 (6 bases). The V and J ends lost 3 bases and 2 bases respectively, with 16 bases between them. This CDR3 is 16 amino acids long. Germline V gene lookup returns CDR1 LGHNA and CDR2 YNFKEQ. CDR3: CASSQNLKGGQETQYF. CDR3 DNA: TGTGCCAGCAGCCAGAACCTGAAAGGGGGTCAAGAGACCCAGTACTTC.

The V and J genes are TRBV3-1 (or the pseudogene TRBV3-2) and TRBJ1-5; TRBD1 matches 9 bases. V shed 0 bases and J 6 bases; nucleotides not matched to a gene: 3. The CDR3 runs 15 residues. Per the germline V gene, CDR1 is LGHDT and CDR2 is YNNKEL (reference sequence). CDR3 coding DNA: TGTGCCAGCAGCCAAGATACAGGGGGCTCTCAGCCCCAGCATTTT. Translated, it gives CASSQDTGGSQPQHF.

The chain employs TRBV9 and TRBJ1-1; D ambiguous. CDR1 SGDLS and CDR2 YYNGEE come from the germline V gene. The CDR3 consists of 15 residues. The V end lost 0 bases, the J end lost 6 bases, and 15 bases lay between the germline ends. CDR3 residues: CASSVADLEFSEAFF. The CDR3 DNA is TGTGCCAGCAGCGTAGCCGATTTAGAGTTCTCTGAAGCTTTCTTT.

The chain links TRBV25-1 to TRBJ2-2; 7 nucleotides line up with TRBD2. The CDR3 runs 16 residues. Losses at the gene ends were 3 bases for V and 5 bases for J; bases not matched to a gene: 9. The germline gives CDR1 MGHDK, CDR2 SYGVNS. The CDR3 loop is CASSEGGPLWTGELFF. CDR3 sequence (DNA): TGTGCCAGCAGTGAGGGAGGGCCTCTTTGGACCGGGGAGCTGTTTTTT. The full variable domain, its missing parts supplied by reference TRBV25-1 and TRBJ2-2, is EADIYQTPRYLVIGTGKKITLECSQTMGHDKMYWYQQDPGMELHLIHYSYGVNSTEKGDLSSESTVSRIRTEHFPLTLESARPSHTSQYLCASSEGGPLWTGELFFGEGSRLTVL.